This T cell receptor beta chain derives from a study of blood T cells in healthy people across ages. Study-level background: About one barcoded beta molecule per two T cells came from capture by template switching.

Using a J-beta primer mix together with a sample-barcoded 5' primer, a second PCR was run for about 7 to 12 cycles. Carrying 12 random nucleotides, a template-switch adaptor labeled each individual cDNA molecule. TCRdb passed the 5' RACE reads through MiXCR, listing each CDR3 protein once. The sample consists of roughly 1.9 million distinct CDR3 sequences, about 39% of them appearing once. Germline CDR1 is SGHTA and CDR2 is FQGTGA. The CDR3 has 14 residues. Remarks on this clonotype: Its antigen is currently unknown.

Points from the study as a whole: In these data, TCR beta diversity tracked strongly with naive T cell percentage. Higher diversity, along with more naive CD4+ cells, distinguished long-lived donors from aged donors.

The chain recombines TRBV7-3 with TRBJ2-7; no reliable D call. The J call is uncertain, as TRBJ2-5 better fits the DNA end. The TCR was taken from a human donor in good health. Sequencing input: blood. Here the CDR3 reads CASSQLARPRTQYF. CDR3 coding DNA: TGTGCCAGCAGCCAACTGGCGCGCCCTAGGACCCAGTACTTC.